Described below is a single T cell receptor (beta chain) sequence and its context. This sample was included in a study of T cell responses to AZD1222 COVID-19 vaccine. The germline gives CDR1 DFQATT, CDR2 SNEGSKA (reference sequence). V lost 0 bases to trimming and J lost 5 bases, with 5 bases between them. The CDR3 totals 11 residues. Sequencing used immunoSEQ multiplex PCR; TCRdb keeps in-frame clones, though not all of them. This sample has 250,000 to 300,000 clones, with approximately 94% found just once. The V and J genes are TRBV20-1 and TRBJ2-7; TRBD1 is a possible D gene (5 bases). This sample comprised peripheral blood, obtained 28 days after the second AZD1222 dose. The TCR sequence derives from an adult who received the AZD1222 COVID-19 vaccine. The CDR3 spells CSAREQDEQYF. CDR3 nucleotides: TGCAGTGCTAGAGAACAGGACGAGCAGTACTTC.